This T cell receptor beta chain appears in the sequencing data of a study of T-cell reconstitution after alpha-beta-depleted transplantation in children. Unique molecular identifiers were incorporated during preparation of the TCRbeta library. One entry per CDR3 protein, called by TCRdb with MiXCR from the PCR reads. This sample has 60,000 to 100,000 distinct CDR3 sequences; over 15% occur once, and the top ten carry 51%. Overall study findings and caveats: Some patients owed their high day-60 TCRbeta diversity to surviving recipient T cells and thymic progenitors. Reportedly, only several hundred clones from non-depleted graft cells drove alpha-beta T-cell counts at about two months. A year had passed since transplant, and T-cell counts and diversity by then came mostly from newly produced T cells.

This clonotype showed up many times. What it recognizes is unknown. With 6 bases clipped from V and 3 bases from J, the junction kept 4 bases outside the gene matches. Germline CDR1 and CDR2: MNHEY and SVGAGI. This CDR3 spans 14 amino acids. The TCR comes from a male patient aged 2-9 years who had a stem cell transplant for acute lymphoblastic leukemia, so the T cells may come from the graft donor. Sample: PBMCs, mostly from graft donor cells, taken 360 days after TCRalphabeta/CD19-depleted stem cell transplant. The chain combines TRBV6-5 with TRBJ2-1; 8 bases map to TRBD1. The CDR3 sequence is CASRGQGNYNEQFF. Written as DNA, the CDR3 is TGTGCCAGCAGAGGACAGGGCAACTACAATGAGCAGTTCTTC.